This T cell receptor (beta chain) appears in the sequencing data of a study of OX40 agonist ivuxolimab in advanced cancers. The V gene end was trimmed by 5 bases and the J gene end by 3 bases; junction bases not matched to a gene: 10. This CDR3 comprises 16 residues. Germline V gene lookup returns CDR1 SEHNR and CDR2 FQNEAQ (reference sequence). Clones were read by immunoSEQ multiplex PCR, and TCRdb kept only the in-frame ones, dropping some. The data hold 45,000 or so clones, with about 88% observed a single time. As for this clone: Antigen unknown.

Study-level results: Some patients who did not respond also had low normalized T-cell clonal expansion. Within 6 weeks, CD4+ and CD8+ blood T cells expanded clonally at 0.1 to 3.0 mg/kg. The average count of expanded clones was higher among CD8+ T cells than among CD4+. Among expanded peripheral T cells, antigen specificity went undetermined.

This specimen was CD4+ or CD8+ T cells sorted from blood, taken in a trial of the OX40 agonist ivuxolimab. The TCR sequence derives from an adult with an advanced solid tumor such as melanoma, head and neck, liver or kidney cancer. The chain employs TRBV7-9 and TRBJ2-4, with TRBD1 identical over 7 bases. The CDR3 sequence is CASSGTRQGNKNIQYF. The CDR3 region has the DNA TGTGCCAGCAGCGGGACCCGACAGGGTAACAAAAACATTCAGTACTTC. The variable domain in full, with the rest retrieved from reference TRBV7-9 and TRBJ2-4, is DTGVSQNPRHKITKRGQNVTFRCDPISEHNRLYWYRQTLGQGPEFLTYFQNEAQLEKSRLLSDRFSAERPKGSFSTLEIQRTEQGDSAMYLCASSGTRQGNKNIQYFGAGTRLSVL.